The 18 T cell receptor beta chains below come from one sample, sequenced in a study of CD8 T cells in Susac syndrome. Random hexamers were used to reverse transcribe an amount of roughly 0.5 to 1 ug RNA. TCRdb used MiXCR to reprocess the immunoSEQ multiplex PCR reads, holding one entry per CDR3 protein. Here the sample spans roughly 200,000 distinct CDR3 sequences, 95% being singletons. Sequenced input: CD8+ T cells from PBMCs. These receptor sequences come from a human donor with multiple sclerosis.

The V gene is TRBV5-1, the J gene TRBJ2-3; D uncertain. Germline-derived CDR1 and CDR2 are SGHRS and YFSETQ. The CDR3 is 16 residues long. The V and J ends lost 2 bases and 0 bases respectively, with 13 bases between them. CDR3 DNA sequence: TGCGCCAGCAGCTTCCAGGAACCTACGAGCACAGATACGCAGTATTTT. This translates into CASSFQEPTSTDTQYF. The entire variable domain, with the rest obtained from reference TRBV5-1 and TRBJ2-3, is as follows: KAGVTQTPRYLIKTRGQQVTLSCSPISGHRSVSWYQQTPGQGLQFLFEYFSETQRNKGNFPGRFSGRQFSNSRSEMNVSTLELGDSALYLCASSFQEPTSTDTQYFGPGTRLTVL.

This clonotype was counted a single time. This chain uses TRBV27 with TRBJ2-7; perhaps D is TRBD1 or TRBD2 (5 bases each). The V end was cut by 4 bases, the J end by 1 base, with 11 bases between. This CDR3 comprises 14 residues. In germline, CDR1 is MNHEY, CDR2 SMNVEV (reference sequence). The CDR3 DNA sequence: TGTGCCAGCAGTTCCCGGGGCCGTTCCTACGAGCAGTACTTC. This sequence encodes CASSSRGRSYEQYF.

The rearrangement links TRBV28 to TRBJ2-7, with TRBD1 matching 10 bases. J was trimmed by 6 bases and V by 1 base; bases with no gene match: 6. Germline lookup yields CDR1 MDHEN and CDR2 SYDVKM. The CDR3 totals 15 residues. The CDR3 nucleotides are TGTGCCAGCAGTTTATCCCAGGACAGGGGGTCCGAGCAGTACTTC. Amino acid sequence: CASSLSQDRGSEQYF. The variable domain in full, with the rest retrieved from reference TRBV28 and TRBJ2-7, is DVKVTQSSRYLVKRTGEKVFLECVQDMDHENMFWYRQDPGLGLRLIYFSYDVKMKEKGDIPEGYSVSREKKERFSLILESASTNQTSMYLCASSLSQDRGSEQYFGPGTRLTVT.

The rearrangement uses TRBV27 and TRBJ2-7; D might be TRBD2 (6 bases). This CDR3 has 14 residues. V lost 8 bases, J lost 2 bases, and 16 bases lay in between. The germline V gene encodes CDR1 MNHEY and CDR2 SMNVEV (reference sequence). CDR3: CASPSGPGAYEQYF. DNA for the CDR3: TGTGCCAGCCCTTCGGGTCCGGGGGCCTACGAGCAGTACTTC.

V and J are TRBV7-9 and TRBJ2-2; TRBD2 might be the D (5 bases). This CDR3 comprises 14 residues. Germline CDR1 is SEHNR and CDR2 is FQNEAQ (reference sequence). Trimming cost V 3 bases and J 1 base, with 6 bases left between them. The CDR3, as DNA: TGTGCCAGCAGCTTTGGACTGAACACCGGGGAGCTGTTTTTT. It is translated as CASSFGLNTGELFF. Supplemented by reference TRBV7-9 and TRBJ2-2, the full variable domain reads DTGVSQNPRHKITKRGQNVTFRCDPISEHNRLYWYRQTLGQGPEFLTYFQNEAQLEKSRLLSDRFSAERPKGSFSTLEIQRTEQGDSAMYLCASSFGLNTGELFFGEGSRLTVL.

The rearrangement joins TRBV7-9 to TRBJ2-7; D is undetermined. The CDR3 contains 13 residues. Per germline, CDR1 SEHNR and CDR2 FQNEAQ (reference sequence). V lost 1 base to trimming and J lost 6 bases, with 10 bases between them. The CDR3 here is CASSLGAPREQYF. The CDR3 region has the DNA TGTGCCAGCAGCTTAGGGGCCCCTCGCGAGCAGTACTTC.

V gene TRBV29-1 combines with J gene TRBJ1-2, with D tentatively TRBD1 (6 bases). CDR3 length: 11 amino acids. CDR1 and CDR2 from the germline V gene are SQVTM and ANQGSEA. Trimming left V 5 bases short and J 3 bases short, with 7 bases between. The CDR3 sequence: CSVWTDYGYTF. CDR3 DNA sequence: TGCAGCGTTTGGACAGACTATGGCTACACCTTC.

This clonotype was detected only once. The chain employs TRBV20-1 and TRBJ2-1; D could derive from TRBD1 or TRBD2 (5 bases each). Trimming pared 4 bases from V and 8 bases from J, leaving 15 bases between. This CDR3 is 13 amino acids long. Germline-derived CDR1 and CDR2 are DFQATT and SNEGSKA (reference sequence). The CDR3 region has the DNA TGCAGTGCTACCGAGGGCAGGGTGCATGAGCAGTTCTTC. This codes for CSATEGRVHEQFF.

This chain joins TRBV7-9 and TRBJ2-1, with D unclear. The CDR3 runs to 13 residues. Germline CDR1 reads SEHNR; CDR2 reads FQNEAQ (reference sequence). V lost 5 bases to trimming and J lost 5 bases, with 10 bases between them. The CDR3 reads CASSRRQDNEQFF. CDR3 nucleotides: TGTGCCAGCAGCCGAAGACAAGACAATGAGCAGTTCTTC.

V usage is TRBV7-8 and J usage is TRBJ2-5, with no clear D. Trimming removed 7 bases from V and 5 bases from J, with 14 bases in between. Germline CDR1 reads SGHVS; CDR2 reads FQNEAQ. This CDR3 has 13 amino acids. CDR3 sequence reads: CASNEAGWETQYF. The CDR3 bases are TGTGCCAGCAATGAGGCCGGATGGGAGACCCAGTACTTC.

The count of this clonotype is one. The rearrangement links TRBV9 to TRBJ1-1; 9 nucleotides line up with TRBD1. J gave up 1 base and V 4 bases, and 17 bases lay outside the gene matches. The CDR3 contains 19 residues. CDR1 is SGDLS, CDR2 YYNGEE, per germline. The CDR3 sequence: CASSPTLNPGTGRNTEAFF. The CDR3 DNA is TGTGCCAGCAGCCCCACGTTAAATCCAGGGACAGGGAGGAACACTGAAGCTTTCTTT.

V and J are TRBV9 and TRBJ2-1, with 7 bases aligning to TRBD2. The V gene's germline CDR1 is SGDLS and CDR2 YYNGEE. The CDR3 runs to 16 residues. Germline trimming cut 0 bases from V and 2 bases from J; bases unmatched to any gene: 5. CDR3 DNA: TGTGCCAGCAGCGTAGTGGCTAGCGGCACCTACAATGAGCAGTTCTTC. Its translation: CASSVVASGTYNEQFF.

The chain is built from TRBV12-5 and TRBJ2-3; 8 nucleotides align to TRBD2. Losses at the gene ends were 5 bases for V and 5 bases for J; bases not matched to a gene: 9. Germline CDR1 reads LGHNT; CDR2 reads FRNRAP. The length of the CDR3 is 15 residues. This CDR3 is CASGLSRGGVDTQYF. CDR3 nucleotide sequence: TGTGCTAGTGGTCTATCCCGGGGGGGAGTAGATACGCAGTATTTT.

The V call is TRBV27, the J call TRBJ2-3; D tentatively reads TRBD1 or TRBD2 (5 bases each). Trimming took 7 bases from V and 3 from J, leaving 17 bases between them. The CDR3 runs to 15 residues. Germline assignment: CDR1 MNHEY and CDR2 SMNVEV (reference sequence). CDR3 in DNA: TGTGCCAGCACCCCCGGGGCAGGGCGGACAGATACGCAGTATTTT. It translates to CASTPGAGRTDTQYF.

The chain combines TRBV27 with TRBJ2-1; D might be TRBD1 or TRBD2, each matching 5 bases. Germline values: CDR1 MNHEY, CDR2 SMNVEV (reference sequence). The CDR3 is made up of 11 amino acids. Trimming removed 5 bases from V and 8 bases from J, with 7 bases in between. The CDR3 nucleotides are TGTGCCAGCAGTAGAGGGGATGAGCAGTTCTTC. Translated, it gives CASSRGDEQFF.

V and J are TRBV7-3 and TRBJ2-1, with 11 bases lining up with TRBD2. Looked up from germline, CDR1 is SGHTA and CDR2 is FQGTGA. This CDR3 region has 17 residues. V dropped 2 bases and J dropped 5; count of bases not matched to a gene: 8. The CDR3 sequence: CASSLGRLAGPDNEQFF. CDR3 DNA: TGTGCCAGCAGCTTAGGTAGACTAGCGGGGCCGGACAATGAGCAGTTCTTC.

With regard to this clonotype: One end of the junction fails to match germline, which may point to a read error. This sequence joins TRBV24-1 and TRBJ2-5, with D possibly TRBD1 on 6 matching bases. This CDR3 spans 11 amino acids. From germline, CDR1 is KGHDR and CDR2 SFDVKD. CDR3 nucleotide sequence: TGTGCCACCAGTGATACGAGGACAGTTGACTTC. Its translation is CATSDTRTVDF.

This sequence joins TRBV6-2 or TRBV6-3 and TRBJ1-1, with unresolved D. Looked up from germline, CDR1 is MNHEY and CDR2 is SVGEGT. V lost 7 bases and J lost 0, with 9 bases in between. The CDR3 extends over 13 amino acids. CDR3 loop: CASKILMNTEAFF. The CDR3 coding sequence is TGTGCCAGCAAAATACTGATGAACACTGAAGCTTTCTTT.